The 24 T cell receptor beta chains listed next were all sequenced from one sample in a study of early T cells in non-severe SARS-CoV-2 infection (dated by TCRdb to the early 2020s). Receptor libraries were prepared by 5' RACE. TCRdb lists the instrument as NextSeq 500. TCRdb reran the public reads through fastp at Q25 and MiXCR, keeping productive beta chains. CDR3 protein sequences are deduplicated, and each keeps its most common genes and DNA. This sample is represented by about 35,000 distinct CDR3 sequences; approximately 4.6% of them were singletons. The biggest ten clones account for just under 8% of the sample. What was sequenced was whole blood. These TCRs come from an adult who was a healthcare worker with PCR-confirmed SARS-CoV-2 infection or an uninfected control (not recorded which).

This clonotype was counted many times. The CDR3 DNA reads TGTGCCAGCAGCCCGACAGGCCCCAAGTCGCTAGCTAACTATGGCTACACCTTC. Translating it yields CASSPTGPKSLANYGYTF. This chain connects TRBV7-3 to TRBJ1-2, with D perhaps TRBD1 (6 bases). Germline V CDR1 and CDR2: SGHTA, FQGTGA. Deletions cut 5 bases from V and 0 bases from J, with 22 bases between. This CDR3 comprises 18 residues.

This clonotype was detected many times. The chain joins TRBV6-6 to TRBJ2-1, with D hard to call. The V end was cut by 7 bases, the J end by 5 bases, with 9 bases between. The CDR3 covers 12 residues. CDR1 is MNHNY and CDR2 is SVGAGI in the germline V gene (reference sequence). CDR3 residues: CASNLRDNEQFF. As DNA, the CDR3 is TGTGCCAGCAATCTAAGGGACAATGAGCAGTTCTTC.

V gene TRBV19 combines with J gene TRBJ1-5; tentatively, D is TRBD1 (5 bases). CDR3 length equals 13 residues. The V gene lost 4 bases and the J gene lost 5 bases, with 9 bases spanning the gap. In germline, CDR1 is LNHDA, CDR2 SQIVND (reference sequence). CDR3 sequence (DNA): TGTGCCAGTAGTACAGGGAGGCATCAGCCCCAGCATTTT. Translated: CASSTGRHQPQHF.

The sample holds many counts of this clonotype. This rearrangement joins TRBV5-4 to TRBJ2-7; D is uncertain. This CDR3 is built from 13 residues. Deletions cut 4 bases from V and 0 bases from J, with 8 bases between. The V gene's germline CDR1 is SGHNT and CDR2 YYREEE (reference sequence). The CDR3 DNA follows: TGTGCCAGCAGCAAGCACAGCTCCTACGAGCAGTACTTC. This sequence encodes CASSKHSSYEQYF. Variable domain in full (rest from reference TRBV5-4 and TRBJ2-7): ETGVTQSPTHLIKTRGQQVTLRCSSQSGHNTVSWYQQALGQGPQFIFQYYREEENGRGNFPPRFSGLQFPNYSSELNVNALELDDSALYLCASSKHSSYEQYFGPGTRLTVT.

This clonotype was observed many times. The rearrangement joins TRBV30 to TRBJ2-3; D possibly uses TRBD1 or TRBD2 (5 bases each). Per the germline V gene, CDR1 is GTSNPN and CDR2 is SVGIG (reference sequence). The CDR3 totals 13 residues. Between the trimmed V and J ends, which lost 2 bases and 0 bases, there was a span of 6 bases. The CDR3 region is CAWSRDSTDTQYF. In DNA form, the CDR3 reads TGTGCCTGGAGTAGGGACAGCACAGATACGCAGTATTTT.

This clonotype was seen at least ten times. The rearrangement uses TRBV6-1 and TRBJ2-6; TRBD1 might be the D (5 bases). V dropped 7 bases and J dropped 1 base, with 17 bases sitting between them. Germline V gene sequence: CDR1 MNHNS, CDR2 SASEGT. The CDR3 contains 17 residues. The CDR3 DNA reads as TGTGCCAGCACGCCAGGGCAAGGCGGATCTGGGGCCAACGTCCTGACTTTC. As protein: CASTPGQGGSGANVLTF.

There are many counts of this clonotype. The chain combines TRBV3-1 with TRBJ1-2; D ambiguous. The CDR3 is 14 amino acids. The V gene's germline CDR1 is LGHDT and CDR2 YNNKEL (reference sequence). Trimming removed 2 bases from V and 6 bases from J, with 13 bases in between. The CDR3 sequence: CASSQWGGADGYTF. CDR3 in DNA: TGTGCCAGCAGCCAATGGGGAGGAGCAGATGGCTACACCTTC.

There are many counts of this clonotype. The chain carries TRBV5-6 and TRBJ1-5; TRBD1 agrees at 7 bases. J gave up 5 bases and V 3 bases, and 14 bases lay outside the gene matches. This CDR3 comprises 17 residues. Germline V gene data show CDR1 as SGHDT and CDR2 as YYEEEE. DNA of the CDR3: TGTGCCAGCAGCTCTGGACAGGAAGGATCCCCATATCAGCCCCAGCATTTT. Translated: CASSSGQEGSPYQPQHF. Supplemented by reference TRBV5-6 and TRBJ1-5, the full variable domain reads DAGVTQSPTHLIKTRGQQVTLRCSPKSGHDTVSWYQQALGQGPQFIFQYYEEEERQRGNFPDRFSGHQFPNYSSELNVNALLLGDSALYLCASSSGQEGSPYQPQHFGDGTRLSIL.

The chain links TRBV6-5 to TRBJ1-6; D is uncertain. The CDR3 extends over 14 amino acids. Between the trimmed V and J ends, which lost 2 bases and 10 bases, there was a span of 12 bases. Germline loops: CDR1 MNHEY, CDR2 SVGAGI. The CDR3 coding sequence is TGTGCCAGCAGTTACGTCGCAGGTAGATCACCCCTCCACTTT. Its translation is CASSYVAGRSPLHF.

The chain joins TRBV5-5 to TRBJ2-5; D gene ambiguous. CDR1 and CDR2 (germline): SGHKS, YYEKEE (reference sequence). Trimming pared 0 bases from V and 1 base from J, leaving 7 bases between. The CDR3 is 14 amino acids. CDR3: CASSLDGFQETQYF. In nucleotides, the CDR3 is TGTGCCAGCAGCTTGGATGGATTCCAAGAGACCCAGTACTTC.

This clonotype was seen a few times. CDR3 coding DNA: TGTGCCAGCAGCAAAGGACCGGGACAGGAAGAAAAATACGAGCAGTACTTC. Translated: CASSKGPGQEEKYEQYF. The chain couples TRBV21-1 to TRBJ2-7; the table's D gene call, TRBD1, was not cross checked with the DNA. TRBV21-1 is classified as a pseudogene. The CDR3 consists of 17 residues.

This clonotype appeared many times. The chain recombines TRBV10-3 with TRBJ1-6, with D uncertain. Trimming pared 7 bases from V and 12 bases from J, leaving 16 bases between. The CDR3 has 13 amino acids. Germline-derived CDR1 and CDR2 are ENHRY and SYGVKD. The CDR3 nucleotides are TGTGCCATCAACCGAGAGGGTAAGGGACCCCTCCACTTT. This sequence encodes CAINREGKGPLHF.

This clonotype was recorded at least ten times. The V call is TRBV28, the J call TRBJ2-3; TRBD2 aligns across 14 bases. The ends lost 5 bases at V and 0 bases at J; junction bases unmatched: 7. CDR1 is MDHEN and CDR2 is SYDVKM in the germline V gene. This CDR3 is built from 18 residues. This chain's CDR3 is CASSAGTSGGRSTDTQYF. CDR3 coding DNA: TGTGCCAGCAGTGCCGGGACTAGCGGGGGCAGGAGCACAGATACGCAGTATTTT.

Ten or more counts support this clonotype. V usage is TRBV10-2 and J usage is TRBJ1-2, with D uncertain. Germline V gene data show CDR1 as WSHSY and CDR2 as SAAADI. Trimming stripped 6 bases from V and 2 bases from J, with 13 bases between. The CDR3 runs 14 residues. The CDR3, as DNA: TGCGCCAGCAGGGGTCAAGGGCGGAACTATGGCTACACCTTC. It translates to CASRGQGRNYGYTF.

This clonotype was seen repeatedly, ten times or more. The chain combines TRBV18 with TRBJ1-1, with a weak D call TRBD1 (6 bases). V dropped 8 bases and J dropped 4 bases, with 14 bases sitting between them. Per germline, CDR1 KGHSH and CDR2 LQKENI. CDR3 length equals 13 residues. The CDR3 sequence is CASKGGESTEAFF. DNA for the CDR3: TGTGCCAGCAAGGGGGGGGAGTCCACTGAAGCTTTCTTT.

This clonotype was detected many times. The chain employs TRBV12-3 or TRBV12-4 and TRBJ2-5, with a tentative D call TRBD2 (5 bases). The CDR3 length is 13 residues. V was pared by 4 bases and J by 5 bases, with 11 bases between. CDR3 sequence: CASSSGLAETQYF. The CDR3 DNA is TGTGCCAGCAGTTCCGGACTCGCGGAGACCCAGTACTTC.

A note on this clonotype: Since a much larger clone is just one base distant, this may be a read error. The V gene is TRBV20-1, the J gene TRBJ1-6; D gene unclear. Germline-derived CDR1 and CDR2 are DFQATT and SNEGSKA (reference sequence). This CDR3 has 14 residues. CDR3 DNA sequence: TGCAGTGCTAGAGATTCCGGGTCCTATTCACCCCTCTACTTT. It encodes CSARDSGSYSPLYF.

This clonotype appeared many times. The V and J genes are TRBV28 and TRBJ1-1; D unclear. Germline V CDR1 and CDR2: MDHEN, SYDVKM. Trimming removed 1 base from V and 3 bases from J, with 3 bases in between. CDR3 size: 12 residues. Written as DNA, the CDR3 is TGTGCCAGCAGTTTATCCTACACTGAAGCTTTCTTT. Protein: CASSLSYTEAFF.

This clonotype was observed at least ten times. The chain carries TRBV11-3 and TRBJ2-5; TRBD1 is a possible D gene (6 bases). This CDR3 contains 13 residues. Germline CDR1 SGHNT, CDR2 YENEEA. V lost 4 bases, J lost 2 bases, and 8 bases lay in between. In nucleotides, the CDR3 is TGTGCCAGCAGCTCCGGACAGCAAGAGACCCAGTACTTC. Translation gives CASSSGQQETQYF.

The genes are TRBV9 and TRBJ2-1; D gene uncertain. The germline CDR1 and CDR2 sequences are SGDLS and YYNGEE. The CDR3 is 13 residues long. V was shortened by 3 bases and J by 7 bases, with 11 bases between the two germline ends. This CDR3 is CASSGDPGNEQFF. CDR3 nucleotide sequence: TGTGCCAGCAGCGGAGACCCAGGTAATGAGCAGTTCTTC.

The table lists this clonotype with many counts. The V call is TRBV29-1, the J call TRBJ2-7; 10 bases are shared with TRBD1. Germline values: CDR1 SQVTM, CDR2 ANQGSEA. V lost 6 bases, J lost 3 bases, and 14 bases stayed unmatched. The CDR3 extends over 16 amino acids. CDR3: CSVRKTGGRLVYEQYF. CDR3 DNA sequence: TGCAGCGTGCGAAAGACAGGGGGCAGATTGGTCTACGAGCAGTACTTC.

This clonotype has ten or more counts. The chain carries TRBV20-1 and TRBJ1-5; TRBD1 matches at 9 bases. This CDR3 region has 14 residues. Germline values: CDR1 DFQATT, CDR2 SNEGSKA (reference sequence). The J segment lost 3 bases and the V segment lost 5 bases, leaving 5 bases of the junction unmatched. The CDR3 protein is CSAFDRGINQPQHF. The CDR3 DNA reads TGCAGTGCTTTCGACAGGGGGATCAATCAGCCCCAGCATTTT.

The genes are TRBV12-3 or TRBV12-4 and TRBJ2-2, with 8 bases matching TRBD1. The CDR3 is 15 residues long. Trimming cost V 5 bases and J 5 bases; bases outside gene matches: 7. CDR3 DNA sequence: TGTGCCAGCAGTCCCGACAGGGGAAGTACCGGGGAGCTGTTTTTT. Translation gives CASSPDRGSTGELFF.

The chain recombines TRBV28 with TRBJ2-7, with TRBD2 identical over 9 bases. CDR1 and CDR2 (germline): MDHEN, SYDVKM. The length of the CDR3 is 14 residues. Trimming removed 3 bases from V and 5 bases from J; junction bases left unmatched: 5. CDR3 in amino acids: CASSFRGGAHEQYF. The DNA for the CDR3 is TGTGCCAGCAGTTTTCGCGGGGGGGCCCACGAGCAGTACTTC.